Ten or more counts support the clone carrying this T cell receptor beta chain. This record comes from a study of Graves' ophthalmopathy and Graves' hyperthyroidism. The V gene's germline CDR1 is SGDLS and CDR2 YYNGEE. This CDR3 is built from 16 residues. Trimming at V came to 3 bases and at J to 5 bases, leaving 14 bases not matched to a gene. RNA transcripts provided the template for amplifying TCR beta CDR3 regions. First-round RT-PCR employed HTBI primers, with a second-round multiplex PCR after it. TCRdb independently ran MiXCR on the multiplex PCR reads; one entry per CDR3 protein. The sample has hundreds of thousands of distinct CDR3 sequences, approximately 22% seen once; the top ten hold roughly 7.4%. By definition, stable hyperthyroidism involved no ophthalmopathy within 18 months of follow-up. The authors used Ficoll-Paque density gradient centrifugation to separate PBMCs. The input was around 10 ml of fresh peripheral blood.

Sequencing was carried out using peripheral blood. This sequence was found in a woman under 30 with stable Graves' hyperthyroidism. Some clones in this sample may be carry-over from other donors' samples. The V and J genes are TRBV9 and TRBJ2-7; 7 bases map to TRBD1. CDR3 residues: CASSAYLTGAGNEQYF. CDR3 nucleotide sequence: TGTGCCAGCAGCGCATACCTTACAGGGGCGGGTAACGAGCAGTACTTC.